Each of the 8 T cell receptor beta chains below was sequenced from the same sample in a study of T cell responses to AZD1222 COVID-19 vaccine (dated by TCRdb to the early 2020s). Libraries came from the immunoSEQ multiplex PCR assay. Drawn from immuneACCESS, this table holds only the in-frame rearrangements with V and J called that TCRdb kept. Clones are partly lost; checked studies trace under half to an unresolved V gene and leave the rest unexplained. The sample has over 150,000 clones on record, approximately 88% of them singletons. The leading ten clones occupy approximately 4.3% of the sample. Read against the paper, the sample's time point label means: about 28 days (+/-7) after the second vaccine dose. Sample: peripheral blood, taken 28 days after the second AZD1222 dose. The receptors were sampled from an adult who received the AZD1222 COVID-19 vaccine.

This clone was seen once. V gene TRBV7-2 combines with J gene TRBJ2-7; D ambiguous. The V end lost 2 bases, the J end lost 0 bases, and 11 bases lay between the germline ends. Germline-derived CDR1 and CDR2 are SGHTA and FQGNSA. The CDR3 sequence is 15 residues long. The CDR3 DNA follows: TGTGCCAGCAGCTTACTTCCGCGGAGCTCCTACGAGCAGTACTTC. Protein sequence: CASSLLPRSSYEQYF. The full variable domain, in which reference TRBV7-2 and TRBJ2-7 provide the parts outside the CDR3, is GAGVSQSPSNKVTEKGKDVELRCDPISGHTALYWYRQSLGQGLEFLIYFQGNSAPDKSGLPSDRFSAERTGGSVSTLTIQRTQQEDSAVYLCASSLLPRSSYEQYFGPGTRLTVT.

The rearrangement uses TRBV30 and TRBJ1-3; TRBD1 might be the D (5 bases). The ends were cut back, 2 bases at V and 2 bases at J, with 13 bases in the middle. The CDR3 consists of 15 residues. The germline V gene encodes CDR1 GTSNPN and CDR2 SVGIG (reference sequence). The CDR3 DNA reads TGTGCCTGGAGTCCTCGTGGGGGGGCTGGAAACACCATATATTTT. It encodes CAWSPRGGAGNTIYF.

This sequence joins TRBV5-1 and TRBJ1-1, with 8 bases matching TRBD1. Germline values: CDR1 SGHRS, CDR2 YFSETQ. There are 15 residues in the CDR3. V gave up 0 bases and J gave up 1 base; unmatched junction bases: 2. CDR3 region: CASSLAGTGNTEAFF. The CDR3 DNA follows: TGCGCCAGCAGCTTGGCCGGGACAGGGAACACTGAAGCTTTCTTT.

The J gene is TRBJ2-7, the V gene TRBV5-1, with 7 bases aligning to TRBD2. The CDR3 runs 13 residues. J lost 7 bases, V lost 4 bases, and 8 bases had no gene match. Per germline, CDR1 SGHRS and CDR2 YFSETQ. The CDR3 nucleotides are TGCGCCAGCAGCCACGTGGGGGAGGGGGAGCAGTACTTC. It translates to CASSHVGEGEQYF.

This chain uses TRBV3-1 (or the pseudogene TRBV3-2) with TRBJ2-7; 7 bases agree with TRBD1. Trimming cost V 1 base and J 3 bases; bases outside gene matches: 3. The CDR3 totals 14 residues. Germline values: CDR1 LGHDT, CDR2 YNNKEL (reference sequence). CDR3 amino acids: CASSQGTGNYEQYF. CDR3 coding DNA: TGTGCCAGCAGCCAAGGGACAGGAAACTACGAGCAGTACTTC.

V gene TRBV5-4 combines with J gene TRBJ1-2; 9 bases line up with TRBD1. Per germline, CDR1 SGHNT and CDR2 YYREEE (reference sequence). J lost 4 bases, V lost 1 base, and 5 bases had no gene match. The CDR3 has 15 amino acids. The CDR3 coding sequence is TGTGCCAGCAGCTTGCTGGGACAGGGATTCTATGGCTACACCTTC. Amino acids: CASSLLGQGFYGYTF. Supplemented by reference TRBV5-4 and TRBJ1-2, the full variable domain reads ETGVTQSPTHLIKTRGQQVTLRCSSQSGHNTVSWYQQALGQGPQFIFQYYREEENGRGNFPPRFSGLQFPNYSSELNVNALELDDSALYLCASSLLGQGFYGYTFGSGTRLTVV.

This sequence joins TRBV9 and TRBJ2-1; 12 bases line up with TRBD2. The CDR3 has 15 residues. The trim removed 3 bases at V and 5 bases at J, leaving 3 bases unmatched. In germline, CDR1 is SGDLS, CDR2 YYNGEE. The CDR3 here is CASSAWTSGDNEQFF. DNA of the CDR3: TGTGCCAGCAGCGCGTGGACTAGCGGGGACAATGAGCAGTTCTTC.

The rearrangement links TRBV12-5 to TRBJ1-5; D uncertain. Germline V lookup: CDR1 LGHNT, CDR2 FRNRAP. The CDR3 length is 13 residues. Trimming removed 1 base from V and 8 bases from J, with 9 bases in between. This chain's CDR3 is CASGLAFVEPQHF. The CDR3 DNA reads TGTGCTAGTGGTTTGGCGTTTGTTGAGCCCCAGCATTTT.